The present TCR beta chain was sequenced within a study of cytomegalovirus exposure and HLA in healthy donors. In the study overall: Previous work identified roughly 120 million unique TCR beta sequences from 200 million or so T cells.

Details on this clone: Antigen specificity is unknown.

This CDR3 comprises 18 residues. Germline CDR1 SGDLS, CDR2 YYNGEE. J lost 3 bases, V lost 0 bases, and 5 bases had no gene match. A multiplex PCR was run with 60 Vbeta primers and 13 Jbeta primers. The method was immunoSEQ multiplex PCR; TCRdb's version includes in-frame clones alone and lacks a portion of them. This table holds roughly 72,000 clones, roughly 80% found once. Regarding the study as a whole: Sequences of the TCR beta chain were said to predict the HLA-A and HLA-B alleles of most subjects accurately. In an earlier analysis, about 87% or about 30%: the productive usage of most TCR beta V segments.

Sequencing was carried out using PBMCs. The chain is built from TRBV9 and TRBJ2-1; 14 bases fit TRBD2. The sequence was collected from a woman between 40 and 50 years old in good health and CMV-seropositive. This CDR3 is CASSVVGLAGGHYNEQFF. CDR3 nucleotide sequence: TGTGCCAGCAGCGTAGTTGGACTAGCGGGGGGTCACTACAATGAGCAGTTCTTC.